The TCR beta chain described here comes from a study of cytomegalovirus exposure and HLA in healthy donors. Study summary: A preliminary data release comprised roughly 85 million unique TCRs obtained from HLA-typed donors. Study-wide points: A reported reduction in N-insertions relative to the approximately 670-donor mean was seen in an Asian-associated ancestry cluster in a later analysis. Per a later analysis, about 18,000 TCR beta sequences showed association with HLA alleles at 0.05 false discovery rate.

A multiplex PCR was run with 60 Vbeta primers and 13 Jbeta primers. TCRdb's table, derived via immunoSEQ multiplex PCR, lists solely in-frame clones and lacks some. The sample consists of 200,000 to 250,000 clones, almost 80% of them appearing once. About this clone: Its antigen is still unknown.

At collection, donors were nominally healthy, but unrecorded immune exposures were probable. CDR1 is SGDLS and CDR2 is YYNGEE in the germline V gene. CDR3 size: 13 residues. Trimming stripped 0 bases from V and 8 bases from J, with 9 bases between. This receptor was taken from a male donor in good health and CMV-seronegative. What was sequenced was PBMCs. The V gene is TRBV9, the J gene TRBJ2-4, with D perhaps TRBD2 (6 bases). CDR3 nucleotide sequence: TGTGCCAGCAGCGTAGACGGGAGCGACATTCAGTACTTC. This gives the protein CASSVDGSDIQYF.